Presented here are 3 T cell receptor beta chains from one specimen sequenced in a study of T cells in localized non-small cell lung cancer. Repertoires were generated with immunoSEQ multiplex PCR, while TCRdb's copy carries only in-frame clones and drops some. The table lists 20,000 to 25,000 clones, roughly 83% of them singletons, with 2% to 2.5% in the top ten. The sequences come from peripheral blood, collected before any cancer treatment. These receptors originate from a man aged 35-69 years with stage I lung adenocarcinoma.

The CDR3 sequence is CSVGPGGSGQYF. The CDR3 nucleotides are TGCAGCGTTGGGCCTGGGGGTTCTGGGCAGTACTTC. The chain joins TRBV29-1 to TRBJ2-7; D assignment may be TRBD1 or TRBD2 (5 bases each). The germline V gene has CDR1 SQVTM and CDR2 ANQGSEA. Trimming removed 4 bases at V and 9 bases at J, with 16 bases between. The CDR3 loop spans 12 amino acids.

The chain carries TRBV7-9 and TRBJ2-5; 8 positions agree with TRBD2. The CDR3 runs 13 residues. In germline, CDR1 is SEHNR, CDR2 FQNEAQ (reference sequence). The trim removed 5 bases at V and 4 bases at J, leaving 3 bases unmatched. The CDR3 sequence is CASSLAGGETQYF. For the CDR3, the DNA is TGTGCCAGCAGCCTTGCGGGGGGAGAGACCCAGTACTTC.

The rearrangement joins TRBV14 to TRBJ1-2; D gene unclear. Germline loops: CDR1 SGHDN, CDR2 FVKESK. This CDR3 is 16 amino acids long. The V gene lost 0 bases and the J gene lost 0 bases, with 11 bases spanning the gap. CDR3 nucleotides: TGTGCCAGCAGCCAAGATGGGCTGTTTACTAACTATGGCTACACCTTC. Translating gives CASSQDGLFTNYGYTF.